Below, 22 T cell receptor beta chains from the same sample are listed, as sequenced in a study of OX40 agonist ivuxolimab in advanced cancers. Sequenced by immunoSEQ multiplex PCR; TCRdb stores in-frame clones only, minus some. There are 100,000 to 120,000 clones in the sample; around 93% occur only once, and approximately 0.69% lies in the top ten. Material: CD4+ or CD8+ T cells sorted from blood, obtained in a trial of the OX40 agonist ivuxolimab. These receptors all stem from an adult with an advanced solid tumor such as melanoma, head and neck, liver or kidney cancer.

V is TRBV18 and J is TRBJ2-7, with 14 bases lining up with TRBD2. CDR1 is KGHSH and CDR2 is LQKENI in the germline V gene. Trimming at V came to 6 bases and at J to 0 bases, leaving 7 bases not matched to a gene. The CDR3 is 17 residues long. CDR3 coding DNA: TGTGCCAGCTCCCCCGCCGGGACTAGCGGGGGCTCCTACGAGCAGTACTTC. Amino acids: CASSPAGTSGGSYEQYF.

The V and J genes are TRBV11-2 and TRBJ2-2, with D possibly TRBD1 on 5 matching bases. There are 16 residues in the CDR3. V was shortened by 5 bases and J by 1 base, with 14 bases between the two germline ends. Germline V gives CDR1 SGHAT, CDR2 FQNNGV. The CDR3: CASSPWGSKNTGELFF. The CDR3 bases are TGTGCCAGCAGCCCCTGGGGCAGTAAGAACACCGGGGAGCTGTTTTTT.

The chain links TRBV18 to TRBJ2-7; TRBD1 agrees at 9 bases. CDR1 and CDR2 from the germline V gene are KGHSH and LQKENI. V shed 6 bases and J 0 bases; nucleotides not matched to a gene: 9. The CDR3 runs 16 residues. CDR3 region: CASSLDRGSFSYEQYF. The CDR3 DNA sequence: TGTGCCAGCTCCCTCGACAGGGGGTCTTTCTCCTACGAGCAGTACTTC.

This chain uses TRBV7-3 with TRBJ2-1; TRBD2 matches 8 bases. The CDR3 totals 14 residues. The V gene end was trimmed by 4 bases and the J gene end by 7 bases; junction bases not matched to a gene: 6. Germline V gives CDR1 SGHTA, CDR2 FQGTGA. The CDR3 coding sequence is TGTGCCAGCAGCTCTTCGGGACTAGAAAATGAGCAGTTCTTC. It translates to CASSSSGLENEQFF.

This chain links TRBV19 with TRBJ2-2, with 11 bases lining up with TRBD1. The V segment lost 10 bases and the J segment 6 bases; nucleotides outside the gene matches: 13. Germline CDR1 reads LNHDA; CDR2 reads SQIVND (reference sequence). This CDR3 is built from 16 residues. As DNA, the CDR3 is TGTGCCACCCGATCCGGGACAGGGGGAGGGGCCGGGGAGCTGTTTTTT. Protein sequence: CATRSGTGGGAGELFF.

V is TRBV5-1 and J is TRBJ1-2, with D tentatively TRBD1 (6 bases). CDR1 and CDR2 from the germline V gene are SGHRS and YFSETQ. This CDR3 region has 14 residues. Trimming removed 0 bases at V and 8 bases at J, with 14 bases between. CDR3: CASSLDSGADGYTF. In DNA, the CDR3 is TGCGCCAGCAGCTTGGATTCGGGGGCAGACGGCTACACCTTC.

This clone was observed a single time. V is TRBV4-2 and J is TRBJ1-3; 7 bases are a match to TRBD1. The CDR3 has 18 residues. Germline CDR1 LGHNA, CDR2 YNFKEQ. J was trimmed by 0 bases and V by 0 bases; bases with no gene match: 8. The CDR3 spells CASSQDLGTDLSGNTIYF. The CDR3 DNA follows: TGTGCCAGCAGCCAAGATCTGGGGACAGACCTCTCTGGAAACACCATATATTTT.

The V call is TRBV11-3, the J call TRBJ2-2; D possibly matches TRBD1 or TRBD2 (5 bases each). The germline V and J ends were trimmed by 2 bases and 6 bases, with 22 bases remaining between them. The CDR3 totals 18 residues. Per the germline V gene, CDR1 is SGHNT and CDR2 is YENEEA. The CDR3 coding sequence is TGTGCCAGCAGCTTATACCTCCTAGGGACCAATTCGGCCGGGGAGCTGTTTTTT. This gives the protein CASSLYLLGTNSAGELFF.

The chain couples TRBV6-1 to TRBJ2-3; D is unresolved. Germline-derived CDR1 and CDR2 are MNHNS and SASEGT. V lost 6 bases and J lost 6, with 10 bases in between. The CDR3 has 12 amino acids. In DNA, the CDR3 is TGTGCCAGCAGACTTGTTACGGATACGCAGTATTTT. Its protein is CASRLVTDTQYF.

The genes are TRBV7-3 and TRBJ1-6, with 11 nucleotides matching TRBD1. The CDR3 contains 14 residues. V lost 3 bases, J lost 8 bases, and 0 bases stayed unmatched. Germline assignment: CDR1 SGHTA and CDR2 FQGTGA. The CDR3 nucleotides read TGTGCCAGCAGCTTGGGACAGGGGGATTCACCCCTCCACTTT. This codes for CASSLGQGDSPLHF.

Details on this clone: Relative to the germline gene, one junction end is altered; a read error may explain this. Other nucleotide sequences in the sample specify the same CDR3. The gene calls are TRBV7-2 and TRBJ1-5; D is unclear. The CDR3 consists of 12 residues. Germline assignment: CDR1 SGHTA and CDR2 FQGNSA. The CDR3 DNA sequence: TGTGCCAGCAGCTTACAGGCTCAGCCCCAACATTTT. Protein: CASSLQAQPQHF.

V and J are TRBV20-1 and TRBJ2-7, with unresolved D. Germline values: CDR1 DFQATT, CDR2 SNEGSKA (reference sequence). The CDR3 runs 11 residues. V lost 5 bases and J 3 bases, leaving 8 bases between the germline ends. CDR3 DNA sequence: TGCAGTGCTTCACACCACTACGAGCAGTACTTC. Translation: CSASHHYEQYF.

The genes are TRBV30 and TRBJ1-2, with D perhaps matching TRBD1 (6 bases). With 7 bases removed from V and 4 bases from J, the gap between germline ends came to 16 bases. CDR3 length: 13 residues. CDR1 is GTSNPN and CDR2 is SVGIG in the germline V gene (reference sequence). The CDR3 loop is CASTPQGRYGYTF. In nucleotides, the CDR3 is TGTGCCTCGACTCCACAGGGACGCTATGGCTACACCTTC.

This rearrangement joins TRBV10-2 to TRBJ2-5, with 9 bases identical to TRBD2. The V gene's germline CDR1 is WSHSY and CDR2 SAAADI. V shed 10 bases, J shed 5 bases, and the junction held 11 bases outside the gene matches. The CDR3 spans 14 residues. The CDR3 protein is CAIRAGGPGETQYF. The CDR3 bases are TGCGCCATCCGCGCGGGAGGGCCTGGTGAGACCCAGTACTTC.

The chain employs TRBV29-1 and TRBJ2-3, with D possibly being TRBD1 or TRBD2 (5 bases each). The germline CDR1 and CDR2 sequences are SQVTM and ANQGSEA. The CDR3 is 14 residues long. The ends were cut back, 6 bases at V and 2 bases at J, with 15 bases in the middle. Here the CDR3 DNA reads TGCAGCGTCTCTCGGGGCGGAGTCACAGATACGCAGTATTTT. The encoded protein is CSVSRGGVTDTQYF.

This clone has only one observation. The rearrangement joins TRBV19 to TRBJ1-5; the D gene is possibly TRBD1 (6 bases). CDR3 length: 14 residues. Between the trimmed V and J ends, which lost 7 bases and 2 bases, there was a span of 12 bases. Germline V gives CDR1 LNHDA, CDR2 SQIVND (reference sequence). The CDR3 region is CASKGGIGNQPQHF. In nucleotides, the CDR3 is TGTGCCAGTAAAGGGGGTATCGGCAATCAGCCCCAGCATTTT.

This chain joins TRBV7-6 and TRBJ2-7; 9 nucleotides match TRBD1. V lost 5 bases, J lost 0 bases, and 2 bases stayed unmatched. CDR3 length: 14 residues. CDR1 and CDR2 from the germline V gene are SGHVS and FNYEAQ. The CDR3 here is CASSRQGVSYEQYF. As DNA, the CDR3 is TGTGCCAGCAGCCGACAGGGGGTCTCCTACGAGCAGTACTTC.

This CDR3 is CASSLSGRGGEKLFF. The CDR3 region has the DNA TGTGCCAGCAGTCTCTCAGGGCGGGGAGGTGAAAAACTGTTTTTT. The chain links TRBV5-5 to TRBJ1-4; tentative D call: TRBD1 (5 bases). The germline V gene encodes CDR1 SGHKS and CDR2 YYEKEE (reference sequence). V lost 5 bases and J lost 7, with 18 bases in between. The CDR3 is made up of 15 amino acids.

The V and J genes are TRBV27 and TRBJ1-1, with a weak D call TRBD1 (5 bases). From germline, CDR1 is MNHEY and CDR2 SMNVEV (reference sequence). The V end was cut by 6 bases, the J end by 6 bases, with 14 bases between. The CDR3 covers 13 residues. The CDR3: CASSRDAWAEAFF. CDR3 DNA sequence: TGTGCCAGCAGCCGGGACGCATGGGCTGAAGCTTTCTTT.

The J gene is TRBJ2-3, the V gene TRBV30, with D perhaps assigned TRBD1 or TRBD2 (6 bases each). V was shortened by 4 bases and J by 4 bases, with 24 bases between the two germline ends. CDR3 length equals 17 residues. Germline CDR1 reads GTSNPN; CDR2 reads SVGIG (reference sequence). CDR3 DNA sequence: TGTGCCTGGACGATGTCCACAGGGCCGAGGGGGGCAGATACGCAGTATTTT. Its translation: CAWTMSTGPRGADTQYF. The entire variable domain, with the rest obtained from reference TRBV30 and TRBJ2-3, is as follows: SQTIHQWPATLVQPVGSPLSLECTVEGTSNPNLYWYRQAAGRGLQLLFYSVGIGQISSEVPQNLSASRPQDRQFILSSKKLLLSDSGFYLCAWTMSTGPRGADTQYFGPGTRLTVL.

This chain joins TRBV19 and TRBJ1-2; D possibly corresponds to TRBD1 (5 bases). This CDR3 is built from 14 residues. From germline, CDR1 is LNHDA and CDR2 SQIVND (reference sequence). Between the trimmed V and J ends, which lost 2 bases and 8 bases, there was a span of 15 bases. The CDR3, as DNA: TGTGCCAGTAGTATAACAGCCAGGGCTCAGGGCTACACCTTC. Translating it yields CASSITARAQGYTF. Full variable domain (remainder filled in from reference TRBV19 and TRBJ1-2): DGGITQSPKYLFRKEGQNVTLSCEQNLNHDAMYWYRQDPGQGLRLIYYSQIVNDFQKGDIAEGYSVSREKKESFPLTVTSAQKNPTAFYLCASSITARAQGYTFGSGTRLTVV.

This chain links TRBV4-1 with TRBJ1-1; D is uncertain. In germline, CDR1 is MGHRA, CDR2 YSYEKL. V dropped 3 bases and J dropped 4 bases, with 12 bases sitting between them. The CDR3 extends over 14 amino acids. The CDR3 bases are TGCGCCAGCAGCCACCTCCAGCGGGCCACTGAAGCTTTCTTT. The encoded protein is CASSHLQRATEAFF.